A single sample is the source of the 14 T cell receptor beta chains below, sequenced in a study of T cells in Graves' hyperthyroidism and ophthalmopathy. TCR beta CDR3 regions were amplified from RNA transcripts. A first-round RT-PCR of the TCR CDR3 used the HTBI primer set. MiXCR was run by TCRdb on the multiplex PCR reads, yielding one entry per CDR3 protein. The table includes a few hundred thousand distinct CDR3 sequences, roughly 50% detected once. Sequencing was performed on peripheral blood or thyroid tissue (not recorded which). The source is a woman younger than 35 with Graves' hyperthyroidism.

This chain joins TRBV10-3 and TRBJ1-6; weak D call: TRBD1 (5 bases). The CDR3 contains 14 residues. In germline, CDR1 is ENHRY, CDR2 SYGVKD. The ends were cut back, 4 bases at V and 7 bases at J, with 11 bases in the middle. In DNA form, the CDR3 reads TGTGCCATCAGTGCAGGGACTCAGAATTCACCCCTCCACTTT. It codes for CAISAGTQNSPLHF.

On this clonotype itself: In this CDR3 the conserved last residue, phenylalanine or tryptophan, is missing, so a read error is likely. The DNA for the CDR3 is TGCGCCAGCAGCTTGGAGCCGGGAGGAGCTGAAGCTTTCCTT. It encodes CASSLEPGGAEAFL. V usage is TRBV5-1 and J usage is TRBJ1-1, with D uncertain. The V end was cut by 0 bases, the J end by 6 bases, with 12 bases between. CDR1 and CDR2 (germline): SGHRS, YFSETQ. The CDR3 totals 14 residues.

This clonotype was seen ten or more times. The chain employs TRBV27 and TRBJ1-2; 9 bases align to TRBD1. Germline CDR1 reads MNHEY; CDR2 reads SMNVEV (reference sequence). J lost 2 bases, V lost 5 bases, and 3 bases had no gene match. The CDR3 extends over 14 amino acids. CDR3 loop: CASSHRGLNYGYTF. CDR3 DNA: TGTGCCAGCAGTCACAGGGGGCTAAACTATGGCTACACCTTC.

This clonotype came up many times. The chain links TRBV11-3 to TRBJ2-7; weak D call: TRBD2 (6 bases). The CDR3 length is 13 residues. Germline V lookup: CDR1 SGHNT, CDR2 YENEEA. The V end lost 1 base, the J end lost 10 bases, and 14 bases lay between the germline ends. This CDR3 reads CASSLGLYGSQYF. In nucleotides, the CDR3 is TGTGCCAGCAGCTTAGGACTATACGGGAGTCAGTACTTC.

J is TRBJ1-2 and V is TRBV7-2, with 12 nucleotides matching TRBD1. With V trimmed by 5 bases and J by 4 bases, 11 bases remained unmatched. Germline loops: CDR1 SGHTA, CDR2 FQGNSA. The CDR3 length is 17 residues. CDR3 DNA sequence: TGTGCCAGCAGCCCAATTCCCGGGACAGGGGGCGGCTATGGCTACACCTTC. Protein sequence: CASSPIPGTGGGYGYTF. Complete variable domain (other parts from reference TRBV7-2 and TRBJ1-2): GAGVSQSPSNKVTEKGKDVELRCDPISGHTALYWYRQSLGQGLEFLIYFQGNSAPDKSGLPSDRFSAERTGGSVSTLTIQRTQQEDSAVYLCASSPIPGTGGGYGYTFGSGTRLTVV.

This clonotype has ten or more counts. The rearrangement uses TRBV6-5 and TRBJ2-7; D may be TRBD1 (6 bases). The V end lost 0 bases, the J end lost 0 bases, and 6 bases lay between the germline ends. This CDR3 has 14 residues. Germline lookup yields CDR1 MNHEY and CDR2 SVGAGI. CDR3 sequence: CASSYSDSSYEQYF. The CDR3 coding sequence is TGTGCCAGCAGTTACTCGGACAGCTCCTACGAGCAGTACTTC.

This clonotype was seen ten or more times. V usage is TRBV29-1 and J usage is TRBJ2-2; TRBD1 might be the D (6 bases). Germline V gene data show CDR1 as SQVTM and CDR2 as ANQGSEA. V was pared by 7 bases and J by 5 bases, with 17 bases between. The CDR3 is 14 amino acids. This chain's CDR3 is CSADLTGFTGELFF. The CDR3 coding sequence is TGCAGCGCGGACTTAACAGGGTTTACCGGGGAGCTGTTTTTT.

The sample holds one count of this clonotype. The genes are TRBV7-7 and TRBJ2-7; D not resolved. The CDR3 is made up of 13 amino acids. Germline lookup yields CDR1 SSHAT and CDR2 FNYEAQ (reference sequence). CDR3 in DNA: TGTGCTCGCAGCTTAACTGAATCCTACGAGCAGTACTTC. Encoded protein: CARSLTESYEQYF.

This clonotype occurred a few times. The gene calls are TRBV7-6 and TRBJ2-7; 7 bases fit TRBD1. CDR1 is SGHVS and CDR2 is FNYEAQ in the germline V gene. The CDR3 loop spans 16 amino acids. V dropped 1 base and J dropped 0; count of bases not matched to a gene: 6. DNA of the CDR3: TGTGCCAGCAGCTTAGGGAGAGGACAGGTCTCCTACGAGCAGTACTTC. Translating it yields CASSLGRGQVSYEQYF.

Concerning this clonotype itself: A much larger clone lies a single base off, so this may be a read error. This rearrangement joins TRBV12-3 or TRBV12-4 to TRBJ2-6; unclear D gene. The CDR3 runs to 18 residues. V lost 6 bases and J 0 bases, leaving 18 bases between the germline ends. DNA for the CDR3: TGTGCCAGCAGCCTAAGGGCAGCAACCCCCTCTGGGGCCAACGTCCTGACTTTC. It specifies CASSLRAATPSGANVLTF.

In its sample, this clonotype was seen once. A much larger clone differs by one base, so this may be a read error. Here the CDR3 reads CASEPGGDQPQHF. CDR3 bases: TGTGCCAGCGAGCCGGGTGGCGATCAGCCCCAGCATTTT. This chain links TRBV6-6 with TRBJ1-5; no firm D call. CDR3 length: 13 residues. The V gene's germline CDR1 is MNHNY and CDR2 SVGAGI (reference sequence). Trimming cost V 8 bases and J 5 bases, with 13 bases left between them.

This clonotype has at least ten counts. The V gene is TRBV10-3, the J gene TRBJ1-2; D is uncertain. Germline CDR1 reads ENHRY; CDR2 reads SYGVKD. CDR3 length equals 15 residues. Deletions cut 2 bases from V and 4 bases from J, with 14 bases between. CDR3 coding DNA: TGTGCCATCAGTGAGCCATCCGGACGGTTCTATGGCTACACCTTC. Residues: CAISEPSGRFYGYTF.

The chain uses TRBV15 and TRBJ2-6; possible D gene TRBD1, 6 bases. Germline values: CDR1 LNHNV, CDR2 YYDKDF (reference sequence). There are 20 residues in the CDR3. Trimming stripped 4 bases from V and 2 bases from J, with 24 bases between. The CDR3 loop is CATSTRGNEQFLTGANVLTF. In DNA form, the CDR3 reads TGTGCCACCAGCACCAGGGGCAATGAGCAGTTCTTAACTGGGGCCAACGTCCTGACTTTC. Full variable domain (outside the CDR3, taken from reference TRBV15 and TRBJ2-6): DAMVIQNPRYQVTQFGKPVTLSCSQTLNHNVMYWYQQKSSQAPKLLFHYYDKDFNNEADTPDNFQSRRPNTSFCFLDIRSPGLGDTAMYLCATSTRGNEQFLTGANVLTFGAGSRLTVL.

About this clonotype itself: This likely comes from a read error, as the CDR3 has no conserved phenylalanine or tryptophan at its end. It is unclear where the CDR3 begins or ends on the DNA, so no DNA is shown, and the CDR3 is as TCRdb lists it. The chain combines TRBV2 with TRBJ2-2; TRBD2, the table's D call, lacks a check against the DNA. Including both end residues, the CDR3 is 9 amino acids long. CDR1 and CDR2 from the germline V gene are SNHLY and FYNNEI. CDR3: CASKTGLAG.